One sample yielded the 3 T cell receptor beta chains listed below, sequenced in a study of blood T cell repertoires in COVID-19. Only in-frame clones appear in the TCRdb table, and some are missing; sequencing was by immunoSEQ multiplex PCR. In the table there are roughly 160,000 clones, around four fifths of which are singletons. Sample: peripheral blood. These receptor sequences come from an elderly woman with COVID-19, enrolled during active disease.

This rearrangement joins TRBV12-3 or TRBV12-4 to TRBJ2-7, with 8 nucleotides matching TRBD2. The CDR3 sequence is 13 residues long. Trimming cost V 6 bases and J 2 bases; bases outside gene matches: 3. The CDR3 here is CASRPTSAYEQYF. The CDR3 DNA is TGTGCCAGCAGGCCGACTAGCGCCTACGAGCAGTACTTC.

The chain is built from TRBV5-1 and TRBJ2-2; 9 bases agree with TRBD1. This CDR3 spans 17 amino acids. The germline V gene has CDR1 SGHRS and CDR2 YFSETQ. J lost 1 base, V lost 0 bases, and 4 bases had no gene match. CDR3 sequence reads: CASSLGQGVLNTGELFF. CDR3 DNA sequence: TGCGCCAGCAGCTTGGGACAGGGGGTTCTGAACACCGGGGAGCTGTTTTTT.

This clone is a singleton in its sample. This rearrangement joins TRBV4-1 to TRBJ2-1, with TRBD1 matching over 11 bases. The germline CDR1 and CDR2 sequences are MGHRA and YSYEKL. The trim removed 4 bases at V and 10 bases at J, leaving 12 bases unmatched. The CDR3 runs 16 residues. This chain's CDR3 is CASSRVPGQGAREQFF. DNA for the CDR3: TGCGCCAGCAGCCGGGTGCCCGGACAGGGGGCGCGCGAGCAGTTCTTC.